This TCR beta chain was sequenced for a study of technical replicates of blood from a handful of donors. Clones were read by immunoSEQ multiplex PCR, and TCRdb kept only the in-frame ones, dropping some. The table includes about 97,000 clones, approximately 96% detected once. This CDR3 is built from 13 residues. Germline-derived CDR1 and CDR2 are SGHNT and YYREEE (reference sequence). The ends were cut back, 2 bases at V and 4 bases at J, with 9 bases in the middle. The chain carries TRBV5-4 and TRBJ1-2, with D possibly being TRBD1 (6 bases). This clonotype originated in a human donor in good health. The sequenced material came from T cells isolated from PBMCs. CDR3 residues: CASSFGGPYGYTF. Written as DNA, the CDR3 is TGTGCCAGCAGCTTCGGGGGGCCCTATGGCTACACCTTC.